This T cell receptor (beta chain) was sequenced for a study of T cell responses to AZD1222 COVID-19 vaccine. Generated by immunoSEQ multiplex PCR, the TCRdb table keeps only in-frame clones and is missing some. This sample has 210,000 or so clones; 93% occur once, and the top ten carry around 1%. This CDR3 has 16 residues. Germline V gene lookup returns CDR1 MNHEY and CDR2 SMNVEV (reference sequence). The V and J ends lost 6 bases and 2 bases respectively, with 17 bases between them. With regard to this clone: The antigen is undetermined.

Study-level results: Spike regions recognized by vaccine-associated CD4 TCRs spanned the protein, led by 160-218 and 743-854. Two AZD1222 doses significantly raised spike-specific TCR breadth and depth over controls. At baseline, just a handful of AZD1222 recipients tested seropositive.

V is TRBV27 and J is TRBJ1-5; the D gene is possibly TRBD1 (6 bases). Sequencing was performed on peripheral blood, taken on day 0 of MenACWY control vaccination. This clonotype originated in an adult in good health. CDR3 bases: TGTGCCAGCAGCTCAAATCCAGGGACACGCAATCAGCCCCAGCATTTT. This codes for CASSSNPGTRNQPQHF.